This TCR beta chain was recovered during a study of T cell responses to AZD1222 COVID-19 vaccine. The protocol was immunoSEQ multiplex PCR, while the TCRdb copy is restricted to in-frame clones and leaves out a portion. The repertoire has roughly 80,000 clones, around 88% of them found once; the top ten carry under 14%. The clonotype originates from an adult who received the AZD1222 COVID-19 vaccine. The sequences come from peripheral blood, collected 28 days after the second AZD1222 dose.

The CDR3 region is CASSAVGYGYTF. Here the CDR3 DNA reads TGTGCCAGCAGCGCCGTCGGTTATGGCTACACCTTC. The chain uses TRBV9 and TRBJ1-2; D is unclear. Germline V gives CDR1 SGDLS, CDR2 YYNGEE. The CDR3 loop spans 12 amino acids. V was clipped by 3 bases and J by 5 bases, with 8 bases between them.